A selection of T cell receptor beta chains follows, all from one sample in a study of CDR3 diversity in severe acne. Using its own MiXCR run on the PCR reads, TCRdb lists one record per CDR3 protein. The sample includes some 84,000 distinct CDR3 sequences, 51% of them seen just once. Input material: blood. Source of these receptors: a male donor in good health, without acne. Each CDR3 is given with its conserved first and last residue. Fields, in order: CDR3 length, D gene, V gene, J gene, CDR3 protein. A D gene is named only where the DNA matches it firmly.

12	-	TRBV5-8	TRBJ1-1	CASSILGAEAFF
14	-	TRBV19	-	CASSWGGDYNEQFF
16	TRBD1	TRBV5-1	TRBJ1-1	CASSWGGTGRMSEAFF
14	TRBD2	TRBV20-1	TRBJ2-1	CSARDASGSDEQFF
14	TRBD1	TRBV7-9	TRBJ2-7	CASSERDRTYEQYF
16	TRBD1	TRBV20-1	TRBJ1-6	CSARGAGGLYNSPLHF
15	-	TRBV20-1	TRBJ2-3	CSASRQGLSTDTQYF
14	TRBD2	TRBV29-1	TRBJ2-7	CSVGLGLCSYEQYF
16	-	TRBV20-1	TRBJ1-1	CSARDGLRGLNTEAFF
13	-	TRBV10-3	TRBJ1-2	CAISEESQGVYTF
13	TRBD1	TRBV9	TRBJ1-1	CASSAQGDTEAFF
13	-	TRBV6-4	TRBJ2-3	CASSRDTYNEQYF
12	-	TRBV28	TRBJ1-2	CASSLAIYGYTF
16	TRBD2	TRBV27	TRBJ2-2	CASTASGGALTGELFF
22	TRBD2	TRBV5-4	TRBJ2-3	CASSLPRGRASGRAGGTDTQYF
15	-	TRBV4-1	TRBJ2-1	CASSQPLSRYNEQFF
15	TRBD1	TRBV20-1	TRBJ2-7	CSTRDWDRGPSEQYF
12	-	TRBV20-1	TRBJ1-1	CSASWAGAEAFF
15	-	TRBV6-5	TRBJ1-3	CASSWRGSSQETIYF
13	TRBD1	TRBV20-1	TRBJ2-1	CSAFWTGHNEQFF
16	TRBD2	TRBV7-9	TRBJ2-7	CASSSPLAGGFYEQYF
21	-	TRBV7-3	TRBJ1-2	CASSFYICSAHNTDGNYGYTF
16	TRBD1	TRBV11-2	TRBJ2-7	CASSLGTGGATLFLYF
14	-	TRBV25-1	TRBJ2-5	CASSVTEVQETQYF
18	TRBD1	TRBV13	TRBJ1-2	CASSSRTSGGTGIYGYTF
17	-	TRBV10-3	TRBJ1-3	CAIREKLGEATGNTIYF
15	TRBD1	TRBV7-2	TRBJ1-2	CASSPPGTGIYGYTF
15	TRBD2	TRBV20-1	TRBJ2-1	CSARDGGGAFYEQFF